The 29 T cell receptor beta chains given below trace back to one sample, sequenced in a study of blood T cells in healthy people across ages. A J-beta primer mix and a sample-barcoded 5' primer were used in a second PCR of roughly 7 to 12 cycles. From the 5' RACE reads, TCRdb called clonotypes with MiXCR, one entry per CDR3 protein. The sample holds about 800,000 distinct CDR3 sequences, 58% seen once. Sequencing used blood. All receptors derive from a man in his thirties or forties in good health.

The gene calls are TRBV12-3 or TRBV12-4 and TRBJ2-2; no firm D call. The CDR3 contains 14 residues. Trimming stripped 6 bases from V and 7 bases from J, with 15 bases between. The chain's CDR3 is CASRPRRGGGELFF. CDR3 coding DNA: TGTGCCAGCAGGCCCCGAAGAGGTGGCGGGGAGCTGTTTTTT.

This clonotype came up a few times. The chain carries TRBV6-5 and TRBJ2-1; TRBD2 matches at 11 bases. The CDR3 totals 15 residues. Germline CDR1 is MNHEY and CDR2 is SVGAGI. V trimming: 5 bases; J trimming: 5 bases; junction bases outside the gene matches: 5. For the CDR3, the DNA is TGTGCCAGCAGTGTAGCGGGGGGGCAGCACAATGAGCAGTTCTTC. This gives the protein CASSVAGGQHNEQFF.

V and J are TRBV7-9 and TRBJ2-4; D not certain. The end of the DNA aligns better with TRBJ2-7, so the J call may be wrong. In germline, CDR1 is SEHNR, CDR2 FQNEAQ (reference sequence). There are 14 residues in the CDR3. CDR3 coding DNA: TGTGCCAGCAGCTTCCAACGTCGGCCCTACGAGCAGTACTTC. Translation: CASSFQRRPYEQYF.

V usage is TRBV6-2 or TRBV6-3 and J usage is TRBJ1-2, with D perhaps TRBD1 (5 bases). The length of the CDR3 is 16 residues. Germline V gives CDR1 MNHEY, CDR2 SVGEGT. V shed 4 bases and J shed 4 bases, with 19 bases lying between them. The CDR3 coding sequence is TGTGCCAGCAGTTCCTGGGACCAGACCCCACCCTATGGCTACACCTTC. Translated: CASSSWDQTPPYGYTF.

This clonotype was counted a few times. The V and J genes are TRBV20-1 and TRBJ2-5, with a weak D call TRBD2 (6 bases). The CDR3 has 17 residues. Trimming pared 0 bases from V and 4 bases from J, leaving 21 bases between. Per germline, CDR1 DFQATT and CDR2 SNEGSKA (reference sequence). Here the CDR3 reads CSARDRYRRESGETQYF. CDR3 nucleotide sequence: TGCAGTGCTAGAGATAGGTACCGGAGGGAGAGTGGAGAGACCCAGTACTTC.

The rearrangement links TRBV18 to TRBJ2-7, with 8 bases identical to TRBD2. The CDR3 is made up of 16 amino acids. The V and J ends lost 5 bases and 3 bases, in that order; junction bases with no gene match: 12. Per germline, CDR1 KGHSH and CDR2 LQKENI. The CDR3 region has the DNA TGTGCCAGCTCAGGGACCAGCGGGGGAGCCGGCTACGAGCAGTACTTC. Its protein is CASSGTSGGAGYEQYF.

The V gene is TRBV19, the J gene TRBJ2-6, with TRBD1 matching 7 bases. Germline CDR1 and CDR2: LNHDA and SQIVND (reference sequence). V lost 7 bases, J lost 7 bases, and 4 bases stayed unmatched. The CDR3 is 13 residues long. For the CDR3, the DNA is TGTGCCAGTACCAGGGACAGAGCCAACGTCCTGACTTTC. The encoded protein is CASTRDRANVLTF.

The rearrangement joins TRBV3-1 to TRBJ2-7; D unclear. This CDR3 is built from 15 residues. Trimming left V 0 bases short and J 3 bases short, with 12 bases between. Germline values: CDR1 LGHDT, CDR2 YNNKEL (reference sequence). The CDR3 here is CASSQDVTPGYEQYF. The CDR3 DNA is TGTGCCAGCAGCCAAGATGTGACTCCGGGCTACGAGCAGTACTTC.

With respect to this clonotype: One base away lies a much larger clone, so this may be a sequencing read error. This sequence joins TRBV10-3 and TRBJ2-7, with unresolved D. V was clipped by 3 bases and J by 4 bases, with 4 bases between them. The CDR3 contains 11 residues. Germline CDR1 is ENHRY and CDR2 is SYGVKD. The CDR3 sequence is CAISDGYEQYF. DNA of the CDR3: TGTGCCATCAGTGACGGTTACGAGCAGTACTTC.

The gene calls are TRBV2 and TRBJ2-4, with TRBD2 matching 12 bases. The last part of the DNA fits TRBJ2-7 better; the J call may be wrong. The germline gives CDR1 SNHLY, CDR2 FYNNEI. This CDR3 has 14 residues. DNA for the CDR3: TGTGCCAGCAGAACCGGGACTAGCGGGTACGAGCAGTACTTC. Translation gives CASRTGTSGYEQYF.

This clonotype was found once. The chain couples TRBV9 to TRBJ2-1; 10 bases align to TRBD2. The trim removed 0 bases at V and 3 bases at J, leaving 15 bases unmatched. Germline CDR1 SGDLS, CDR2 YYNGEE. The length of the CDR3 is 20 residues. CDR3 nucleotide sequence: TGTGCCAGCAGCGTAGTACCTGGGGGAGTAGCGGGAGGAAACTACAATGAGCAGTTCTTC. Translating gives CASSVVPGGVAGGNYNEQFF.

The chain couples TRBV5-1 to TRBJ2-3; a weak D match, TRBD2 (6 bases). The V end was cut by 5 bases, the J end by 6 bases, with 13 bases between. The CDR3 totals 13 residues. CDR1 is SGHRS and CDR2 is YFSETQ in the germline V gene. The CDR3 DNA reads as TGCGCCAGCAGGGCGGGACTGGAGGATACGCAGTATTTT. Amino acid sequence: CASRAGLEDTQYF.

V usage is TRBV6-6 and J usage is TRBJ1-2; TRBD1 aligns across 10 bases. The germline CDR1 and CDR2 sequences are MNHNY and SVGAGI (reference sequence). The CDR3 is made up of 14 amino acids. V dropped 6 bases and J dropped 5; count of bases not matched to a gene: 6. CDR3 bases: TGTGCCAGCAGGGCCGGGACAGGGGCTTATGGCTACACCTTC. Protein: CASRAGTGAYGYTF.

The rearrangement uses TRBV27 and TRBJ2-1; D unresolved. Per the germline V gene, CDR1 is MNHEY and CDR2 is SMNVEV (reference sequence). There are 13 residues in the CDR3. V lost 1 base and J 8 bases, leaving 9 bases between the germline ends. This CDR3 is CASSLLVTDEQFF. CDR3 DNA sequence: TGTGCCAGCAGTTTATTAGTAACAGATGAGCAGTTCTTC.

The J gene is TRBJ2-7, the V gene TRBV20-1; the D is unclear. Trimming cost V 1 base and J 2 bases, with 12 bases left between them. CDR3 length: 14 residues. Germline V gives CDR1 DFQATT, CDR2 SNEGSKA (reference sequence). Written as DNA, the CDR3 is TGCAGTGCTAGAGGTCAGGCCAATGCCTACGAGCAGTACTTC. Encoded protein: CSARGQANAYEQYF.

The chain carries TRBV7-9 and TRBJ1-4; D gene ambiguous. Germline assignment: CDR1 SEHNR and CDR2 FQNEAQ (reference sequence). V dropped 5 bases and J dropped 5 bases, with 21 bases sitting between them. There are 17 residues in the CDR3. CDR3 sequence: CASSPSPGKRKNEKLFF. Here the CDR3 DNA reads TGTGCCAGCAGCCCAAGCCCCGGGAAACGGAAGAATGAAAAACTGTTTTTT.

CDR3 protein: CASSHVADREQYF. CDR3 DNA: TGTGCCAGCAGTCACGTCGCGGATCGCGAGCAGTACTTC. V is TRBV6-6 and J is TRBJ2-7, with unresolved D. This CDR3 is built from 13 residues. V lost 5 bases and J lost 6, with 14 bases in between. Germline-derived CDR1 and CDR2 are MNHNY and SVGAGI (reference sequence).

The gene calls are TRBV12-3 or TRBV12-4 and TRBJ1-2, with no clear D. Trimming took 3 bases from V and 8 from J, leaving 13 bases between them. The CDR3 is 13 amino acids. In nucleotides, the CDR3 is TGTGCCAGCAGTTTGGTCCAATATGTAGGCTACACCTTC. It yields the protein CASSLVQYVGYTF.

The V and J genes are TRBV7-6 and TRBJ1-2, with TRBD1 matching 7 bases. Germline CDR1 is SGHVS and CDR2 is FNYEAQ. With 5 bases clipped from V and 7 bases from J, the junction kept 10 bases outside the gene matches. CDR3 length: 14 residues. CDR3 residues: CASSPRQGGSGYTF. The CDR3 DNA is TGTGCCAGCAGCCCCCGACAGGGAGGGAGTGGCTACACCTTC.

The chain joins TRBV9 to TRBJ2-7; D uncertain. The end of the DNA fits TRBJ2-5 better, so the J call may be wrong. The CDR3 sequence is 16 residues long. Germline-derived CDR1 and CDR2 are SGDLS and YYNGEE. The CDR3 loop reads CASSVGLEPFLETQYF. CDR3 coding DNA: TGTGCCAGCAGCGTAGGTCTAGAACCTTTCTTGGAGACCCAGTACTTC.

This clonotype has more than one count but fewer than ten. The V and J genes are TRBV27 and TRBJ2-7; TRBD1 or TRBD2 may be the D gene (5 bases each). Trimming took off 2 bases at V and 3 bases at J, with 14 bases between the two ends. The CDR3 is 15 residues long. Germline CDR1 MNHEY, CDR2 SMNVEV (reference sequence). CDR3 bases: TGTGCCAGCAGTTTAGGGGACCCGTCCCTCTACGAGCAGTACTTC. It yields the protein CASSLGDPSLYEQYF.

This chain connects TRBV12-3 or TRBV12-4 to TRBJ2-3; D may be TRBD2 (6 bases). The ends were cut back, 6 bases at V and 4 bases at J, with 17 bases in the middle. The CDR3 loop spans 15 amino acids. Here the CDR3 DNA reads TGTGCCAGCAGCCTGACCTCCTCGGGGGCAGATACGCAGTATTTT. It is translated as CASSLTSSGADTQYF.

This clonotype turned up a few times. V gene TRBV7-2 combines with J gene TRBJ1-2; TRBD1 agrees at 7 bases. This CDR3 comprises 13 residues. Losses at the gene ends were 6 bases for V and 3 bases for J; bases not matched to a gene: 4. Per the germline V gene, CDR1 is SGHTA and CDR2 is FQGNSA. The CDR3 region is CASRSGGDYGYTF. DNA of the CDR3: TGTGCCAGCAGATCAGGGGGGGACTATGGCTACACCTTC.

This clonotype was detected only once. The V gene is TRBV3-1, the J gene TRBJ1-1; D not certain. This CDR3 has 14 residues. V was cut by 1 base and J by 4 bases, with 10 bases left in between. Germline loops: CDR1 LGHDT, CDR2 YNNKEL (reference sequence). The CDR3 coding sequence is TGTGCCAGCAGCCAAGTTGGAGGTGGCACTGAAGCTTTCTTT. Protein: CASSQVGGGTEAFF.

The rearrangement links TRBV7-8 to TRBJ2-1, with 16 bases matching TRBD2. V was pared by 5 bases and J by 9 bases, with 7 bases of the junction left unmatched. CDR3 length equals 16 residues. Per germline, CDR1 SGHVS and CDR2 FQNEAQ. For the CDR3, the DNA is TGTGCCAGCAGCGCGTCGGGACTAGCGGGAGGGCGTGAGCAGTTCTTC. It codes for CASSASGLAGGREQFF.

The J gene is TRBJ1-6, the V gene TRBV25-1; D gene uncertain. This CDR3 has 17 residues. The V gene's germline CDR1 is MGHDK and CDR2 SYGVNS. The V end was cut by 8 bases, the J end by 2 bases, with 19 bases between. The CDR3 is CASGPSGGGAYNSPLHF. Written as DNA, the CDR3 is TGTGCCAGCGGACCATCTGGAGGTGGCGCCTATAATTCACCCCTCCACTTT. The entire variable domain, with the rest obtained from reference TRBV25-1 and TRBJ1-6, is as follows: EADIYQTPRYLVIGTGKKITLECSQTMGHDKMYWYQQDPGMELHLIHYSYGVNSTEKGDLSSESTVSRIRTEHFPLTLESARPSHTSQYLCASGPSGGGAYNSPLHFGNGTRLTVT.

This chain uses TRBV3-1 with TRBJ1-2; the D gene is possibly TRBD1 (6 bases). CDR1 LGHDT and CDR2 YNNKEL come from the germline V gene (reference sequence). V was trimmed by 3 bases and J by 6 bases, leaving 17 bases between them. The CDR3 sequence is 15 residues long. The CDR3 DNA is TGTGCCAGCAGCCATTCCACCGACAGGTCCAATGGCTACACCTTC. Translation gives CASSHSTDRSNGYTF.

The chain joins TRBV2 to TRBJ2-5; D possibly corresponds to TRBD2 (6 bases). V was cut by 10 bases and J by 1 base, with 13 bases left in between. Germline-derived CDR1 and CDR2 are SNHLY and FYNNEI. This CDR3 spans 13 amino acids. CDR3 nucleotide sequence: TGTGCCACTCAACGGGACTTCCAAGAGACCCAGTACTTC. This sequence encodes CATQRDFQETQYF.

V gene TRBV7-2 combines with J gene TRBJ2-3; TRBD1 aligns across 7 bases. CDR1 is SGHTA, CDR2 FQGNSA, per germline. The trim removed 3 bases at V and 1 base at J, leaving 4 bases unmatched. This CDR3 is built from 15 residues. This CDR3 is CASSLTGMGTDTQYF. The DNA of the CDR3 is TGTGCCAGCAGCTTGACAGGGATGGGCACAGATACGCAGTATTTT.